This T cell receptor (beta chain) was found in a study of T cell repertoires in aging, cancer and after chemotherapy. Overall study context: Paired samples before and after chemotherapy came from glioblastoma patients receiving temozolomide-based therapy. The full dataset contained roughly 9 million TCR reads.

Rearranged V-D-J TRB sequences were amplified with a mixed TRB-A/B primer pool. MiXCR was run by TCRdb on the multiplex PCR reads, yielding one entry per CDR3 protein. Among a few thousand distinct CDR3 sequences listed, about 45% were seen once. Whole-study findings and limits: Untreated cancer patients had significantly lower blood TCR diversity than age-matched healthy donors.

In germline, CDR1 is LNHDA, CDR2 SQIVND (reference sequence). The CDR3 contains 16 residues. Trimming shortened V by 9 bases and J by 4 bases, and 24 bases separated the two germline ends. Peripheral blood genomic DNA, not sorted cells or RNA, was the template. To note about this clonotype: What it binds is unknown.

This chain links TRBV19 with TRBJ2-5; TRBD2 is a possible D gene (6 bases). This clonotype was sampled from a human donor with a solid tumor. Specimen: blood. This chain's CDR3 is CASTTIGSRGIETQYF. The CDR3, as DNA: TGTGCCAGCACCACCATAGGGAGCCGGGGGATAGAGACCCAGTACTTC.